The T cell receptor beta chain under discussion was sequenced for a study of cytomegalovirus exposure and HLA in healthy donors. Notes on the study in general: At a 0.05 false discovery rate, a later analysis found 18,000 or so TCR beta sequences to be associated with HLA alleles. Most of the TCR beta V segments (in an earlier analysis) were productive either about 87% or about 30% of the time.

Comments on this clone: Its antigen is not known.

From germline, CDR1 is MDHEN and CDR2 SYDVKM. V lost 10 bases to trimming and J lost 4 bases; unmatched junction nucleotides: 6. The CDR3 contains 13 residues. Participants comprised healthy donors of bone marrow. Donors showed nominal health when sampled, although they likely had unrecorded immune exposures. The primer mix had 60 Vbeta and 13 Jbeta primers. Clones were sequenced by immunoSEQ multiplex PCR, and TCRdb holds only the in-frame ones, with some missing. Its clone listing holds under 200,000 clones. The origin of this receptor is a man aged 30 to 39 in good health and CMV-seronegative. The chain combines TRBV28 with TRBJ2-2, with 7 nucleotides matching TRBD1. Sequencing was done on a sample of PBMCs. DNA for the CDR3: TGTGCCACCCGACAGGGAACCACCGGGGAGCTGTTTTTT. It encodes CATRQGTTGELFF.